What follows are 10 T cell receptor beta chains derived from one specimen sequenced in a study of beta chain features in type 1 diabetes. Expressed TCRB transcripts were sequenced because the isolated RNA had all been reverse transcribed beforehand. Sequenced by immunoSEQ multiplex PCR; TCRdb stores in-frame clones only, minus some. The sample comprises 150,000 or so clones, 11% of which are singletons, and roughly 2% rests with the top ten. The specimen was central memory CD4+ T cells from blood. All receptors come from a man younger than 35 in good health.

The chain recombines TRBV4-3 with TRBJ2-2, with D maybe TRBD1 (6 bases). The V gene lost 0 bases and the J gene lost 5 bases, with 10 bases spanning the gap. Germline V gene sequence: CDR1 LGHNA, CDR2 YSLEER. The CDR3 runs to 15 residues. CDR3 nucleotide sequence: TGCGCCAGCAGCCAAGAGATACAGGGAACCGGGGAGCTGTTTTTT. Protein product: CASSQEIQGTGELFF.

In its sample, this clone was seen a few times. This chain uses TRBV29-1 with TRBJ1-2; TRBD1 might be the D (5 bases). The germline CDR1 and CDR2 sequences are SQVTM and ANQGSEA. This CDR3 spans 13 amino acids. V was trimmed by 4 bases and J by 3 bases, leaving 12 bases between them. The CDR3, as DNA: TGCAGCGTTGGGTCCAGGGCTGACTATGGCTACACCTTC. It codes for CSVGSRADYGYTF.

V and J are TRBV9 and TRBJ1-4; D call uncertain. Germline CDR1 SGDLS, CDR2 YYNGEE. The V end lost 0 bases, the J end lost 5 bases, and 11 bases lay between the germline ends. The CDR3 runs 15 residues. Here the CDR3 reads CASSVDDFGNEKLFF. CDR3 nucleotides: TGTGCCAGCAGCGTAGACGATTTCGGCAATGAAAAACTGTTTTTT.

This clone has a handful of counts. V and J are TRBV30 and TRBJ1-5, with unresolved D. The CDR3 is made up of 14 amino acids. Trimming took off 0 bases at V and 7 bases at J, with 13 bases between the two ends. Germline loops: CDR1 GTSNPN, CDR2 SVGIG (reference sequence). The chain's CDR3 is CAWSVSRRGQPQHF. CDR3 nucleotide sequence: TGTGCCTGGAGTGTATCCAGGAGAGGCCAGCCCCAGCATTTT.

This clone was detected a few times. This chain connects TRBV20-1 to TRBJ1-2; D ambiguous. The CDR3 length is 8 residues. Trimming took 7 bases from V and 8 from J, leaving 5 bases between them. Germline CDR1 reads DFQATT; CDR2 reads SNEGSKA (reference sequence). The CDR3 protein is CSGEGYTF. The CDR3 DNA reads TGCAGTGGCGAAGGCTACACCTTC.

This chain connects TRBV5-1 to TRBJ2-7; 7 positions match TRBD2. Germline loops: CDR1 SGHRS, CDR2 YFSETQ. The CDR3 consists of 15 residues. V shed 4 bases and J 2 bases; nucleotides not matched to a gene: 9. This CDR3 is CASSARGDRTYEQYF. Here the CDR3 DNA reads TGCGCCAGCAGCGCCCGGGGGGACCGCACCTACGAGCAGTACTTC. Drawing the rest from reference TRBV5-1 and TRBJ2-7, the complete variable domain is KAGVTQTPRYLIKTRGQQVTLSCSPISGHRSVSWYQQTPGQGLQFLFEYFSETQRNKGNFPGRFSGRQFSNSRSEMNVSTLELGDSALYLCASSARGDRTYEQYFGPGTRLTVT.

This clone was observed many times. The chain uses TRBV7-9 and TRBJ1-3; D is ambiguous. The V end was cut by 10 bases, the J end by 7 bases, with 11 bases between. The CDR3 has 11 amino acids. Germline CDR1 and CDR2: SEHNR and FQNEAQ (reference sequence). This chain's CDR3 is CATGQWNTIYF. The CDR3 DNA reads TGTGCCACCGGTCAGTGGAACACCATATATTTT.

This clone was seen at least ten times. V usage is TRBV7-9 and J usage is TRBJ1-1; the D is unclear. The CDR3 has 12 residues. Germline CDR1 reads SEHNR; CDR2 reads FQNEAQ (reference sequence). Trimming removed 5 bases from V and 7 bases from J, with 11 bases in between. The CDR3: CASSVRENEAFF. DNA for the CDR3: TGTGCCAGCAGCGTCCGGGAGAATGAAGCTTTCTTT. Supplemented by reference TRBV7-9 and TRBJ1-1, the full variable domain reads DTGVSQNPRHKITKRGQNVTFRCDPISEHNRLYWYRQTLGQGPEFLTYFQNEAQLEKSRLLSDRFSAERPKGSFSTLEIQRTEQGDSAMYLCASSVRENEAFFGQGTRLTVV.

This clone was seen only a few times. The rearrangement joins TRBV7-3 to TRBJ2-7; the D call may be TRBD1 or TRBD2 (5 bases each). Trimming shortened V by 1 base and J by 6 bases, and 7 bases separated the two germline ends. Germline CDR1 SGHTA, CDR2 FQGTGA. The CDR3 sequence is 12 residues long. As DNA, the CDR3 is TGTGCCAGCAGCTTAAGGGACGGCGAGCAGTACTTC. Amino acid sequence: CASSLRDGEQYF.

The chain links TRBV7-2 to TRBJ2-1, with D possibly being TRBD2 (5 bases). Germline V CDR1 and CDR2: SGHTA, FQGNSA. The CDR3 runs 15 residues. The CDR3 region is CAGEKMGSAYNEQFF. In nucleotides, the CDR3 is TGTGCGGGTGAGAAAATGGGTAGCGCCTACAATGAGCAGTTCTTC. Full variable domain (rest looked up from reference TRBV7-2 and TRBJ2-1): GAGVSQSPSNKVTEKGKDVELRCDPISGHTALYWYRQSLGQGLEFLIYFQGNSAPDKSGLPSDRFSAERTGGSVSTLTIQRTQQEDSAVYLCAGEKMGSAYNEQFFGPGTRLTVL.